The present entry profiles one T cell receptor (beta chain) with its context. The antigen remains undetermined. For the diagnoses, clinical symptoms, serum thyroxine and TRAb, thyroid ultrasound and orbital computed tomography were used. This sample was included in a study of T cells in Graves' hyperthyroidism and ophthalmopathy. Overall study results and limits: A model using 13 V-J features told ophthalmopathy apart from stable hyperthyroidism.

RNA transcripts were the template for amplifying TCR beta CDR3 regions. HTBI primers were the set used in a first-round RT-PCR of the TCR CDR3. One entry per CDR3 protein results from TCRdb running MiXCR on the multiplex PCR reads. The sample lists about 200,000 distinct CDR3 sequences; 17% were seen once. J was trimmed by 6 bases and V by 5 bases; bases with no gene match: 9. CDR1 SGHDT and CDR2 YYEEEE come from the germline V gene. The CDR3 sequence is 16 residues long. This TCR was sampled from a woman aged 45-60 years with Graves' hyperthyroidism. V and J are TRBV5-6 and TRBJ2-1; 12 positions agree with TRBD1. Material: blood. CDR3 DNA: TGTGCCAGCAGAACCCGGGACAGGGGGCCTCCCAATGAGCAGTTCTTC. Translated: CASRTRDRGPPNEQFF.